These 15 T cell receptor beta chains came from one sample sequenced in a study of T cells in tumors and immune-related adverse events. Profiled with immunoSEQ multiplex PCR; TCRdb holds only in-frame clones, not every one. The top ten clones hold less than 7.5% of a sample with roughly 5,000 clones, roughly 61% of them seen once. This material consisted of gut tissue, taken from a patient treated with anti-PD-1 therapy. Receptors were obtained from a female donor with metastatic renal cell carcinoma.

The chain is built from TRBV19 and TRBJ1-3; a weak D match, TRBD1 (5 bases). V lost 1 base and J lost 3, with 10 bases in between. The CDR3 runs 15 residues. Germline V CDR1 and CDR2: LNHDA, SQIVND (reference sequence). CDR3 bases: TGTGCCAGTAGTATAGCTCAGGACAATGGAAACACCATATATTTT. Protein: CASSIAQDNGNTIYF.

The chain uses TRBV19 and TRBJ2-5; D gene unclear. The CDR3 has 13 residues. Trimming took 3 bases from V and 2 from J, leaving 7 bases between them. Germline CDR1 and CDR2: LNHDA and SQIVND (reference sequence). The chain's CDR3 is CASSMTGQETQYF. CDR3 in DNA: TGTGCCAGTAGTATGACTGGACAAGAGACCCAGTACTTC.

The V call is TRBV6-1, the J call TRBJ2-3; 8 bases match TRBD2. In germline, CDR1 is MNHNS, CDR2 SASEGT. Trimming removed 2 bases from V and 3 bases from J; junction bases left unmatched: 4. This CDR3 has 15 residues. The CDR3 bases are TGTGCCAGCAGTGAATGGGGACTAGTTACAGATACGCAGTATTTT. It translates to CASSEWGLVTDTQYF.

The genes are TRBV6-4 and TRBJ1-1; D may be TRBD1 (6 bases). CDR1 and CDR2 from the germline V gene are MRHNA and SNTAGT. V lost 6 bases and J 2 bases, leaving 25 bases between the germline ends. The CDR3 sequence is 18 residues long. This chain's CDR3 is CASSLGQNYGMGNTEAFF. Here the CDR3 DNA reads TGTGCCAGCAGCCTCGGACAGAACTATGGAATGGGAAACACTGAAGCTTTCTTT.

This chain joins TRBV5-1 and TRBJ1-5; perhaps TRBD1 as D (6 bases). Germline-derived CDR1 and CDR2 are SGHRS and YFSETQ. V dropped 4 bases and J dropped 7 bases, with 18 bases sitting between them. The CDR3 length is 15 residues. The CDR3 DNA follows: TGCGCCAGCAGCGCTGACGGGACATCACCACAGCCCCAGCATTTT. Translated: CASSADGTSPQPQHF.

The V call is TRBV5-1, the J call TRBJ2-3; 10 bases are a match to TRBD1. This CDR3 spans 14 amino acids. CDR1 SGHRS and CDR2 YFSETQ come from the germline V gene. Trimming took 4 bases from V and 5 from J; bases not matched to a gene: 4. The CDR3 region is CASSKGQGRDTQYF. The CDR3 DNA is TGCGCCAGCAGCAAGGGACAGGGGAGAGATACGCAGTATTTT.

The chain uses TRBV4-1 and TRBJ1-2; no clear D. Per germline, CDR1 MGHRA and CDR2 YSYEKL. The germline V and J ends were trimmed by 0 bases and 7 bases, with 12 bases remaining between them. The CDR3 totals 14 residues. In nucleotides, the CDR3 is TGCGCCAGCAGCCAAGATGTCCAGGCGGGTGGCTACACCTTC. This codes for CASSQDVQAGGYTF.

The V call is TRBV19, the J call TRBJ2-2, with TRBD1 identical over 10 bases. The V gene's germline CDR1 is LNHDA and CDR2 SQIVND (reference sequence). The CDR3 spans 15 residues. The trim removed 4 bases at V and 3 bases at J, leaving 2 bases unmatched. The CDR3 DNA is TGTGCCAGTAGTAGGACAGGGGGTTACACCGGGGAGCTGTTTTTT. Its translation: CASSRTGGYTGELFF.

The rearrangement joins TRBV13 to TRBJ1-1; TRBD1 is a possible D gene (6 bases). The CDR3 covers 16 residues. Germline assignment: CDR1 PRHDT and CDR2 FYEKMQ (reference sequence). V lost 5 bases and J lost 5, with 21 bases in between. CDR3 in amino acids: CASSEAQGRIGTEAFF. For the CDR3, the DNA is TGTGCCAGCAGCGAGGCGCAGGGGAGAATTGGAACTGAAGCTTTCTTT.

The V and J genes are TRBV4-3 and TRBJ1-1; the match to TRBD1 covers 7 bases. From germline, CDR1 is LGHNA and CDR2 YSLEER. V gave up 0 bases and J gave up 6 bases; unmatched junction bases: 10. The CDR3 is 16 residues long. This CDR3 is CASSQESQGSLAEAFF. CDR3 sequence (DNA): TGCGCCAGCAGCCAAGAATCACAGGGGAGTCTTGCTGAAGCTTTCTTT.

The rearrangement joins TRBV11-2 to TRBJ1-1; 9 nucleotides align to TRBD1. V gave up 5 bases and J gave up 7 bases; unmatched junction bases: 11. CDR3 length: 15 amino acids. Germline CDR1 is SGHAT and CDR2 is FQNNGV. The CDR3 DNA follows: TGTGCCAGCAGCGAGTCCGGGACAGGGTTCGGTGAAGCTTTCTTT. Encoded protein: CASSESGTGFGEAFF.

The CDR3 region is CASSKFGNTQETQYF. The CDR3 coding sequence is TGTGCCAGTAGTAAGTTCGGCAATACACAAGAGACCCAGTACTTC. The V and J genes are TRBV19 and TRBJ2-5; no clear D. Trimming removed 4 bases at V and 2 bases at J, with 14 bases between. The germline gives CDR1 LNHDA, CDR2 SQIVND (reference sequence). The CDR3 is made up of 15 amino acids.

The J gene is TRBJ1-2, the V gene TRBV19; 7 bases line up with TRBD1. This CDR3 region has 16 residues. Germline values: CDR1 LNHDA, CDR2 SQIVND (reference sequence). V lost 6 bases to trimming and J lost 9 bases; unmatched junction nucleotides: 19. CDR3: CASSKYTPDRSSRYTF. In nucleotides, the CDR3 is TGTGCCAGTAGCAAATACACCCCGGACAGGAGTTCTCGCTACACCTTC.

This clone was seen only once. The gene calls are TRBV19 and TRBJ1-1; 9 nucleotides align to TRBD1. Germline V gives CDR1 LNHDA, CDR2 SQIVND (reference sequence). CDR3 length equals 17 residues. The V segment lost 6 bases and the J segment 0 bases; nucleotides outside the gene matches: 11. CDR3 loop: CASSQGTGRVMNTEAFF. DNA of the CDR3: TGTGCCAGTAGCCAAGGGACAGGGAGGGTCATGAACACTGAAGCTTTCTTT.

The rearrangement joins TRBV5-1 to TRBJ2-3; 11 bases line up with TRBD2. The CDR3 has 17 residues. Germline V gives CDR1 SGHRS, CDR2 YFSETQ. V shed 4 bases and J 0 bases; nucleotides not matched to a gene: 7. The CDR3 reads CASSPTSGAVSTDTQYF. CDR3 sequence (DNA): TGCGCCAGCAGCCCGACTAGCGGGGCGGTGAGCACAGATACGCAGTATTTT.